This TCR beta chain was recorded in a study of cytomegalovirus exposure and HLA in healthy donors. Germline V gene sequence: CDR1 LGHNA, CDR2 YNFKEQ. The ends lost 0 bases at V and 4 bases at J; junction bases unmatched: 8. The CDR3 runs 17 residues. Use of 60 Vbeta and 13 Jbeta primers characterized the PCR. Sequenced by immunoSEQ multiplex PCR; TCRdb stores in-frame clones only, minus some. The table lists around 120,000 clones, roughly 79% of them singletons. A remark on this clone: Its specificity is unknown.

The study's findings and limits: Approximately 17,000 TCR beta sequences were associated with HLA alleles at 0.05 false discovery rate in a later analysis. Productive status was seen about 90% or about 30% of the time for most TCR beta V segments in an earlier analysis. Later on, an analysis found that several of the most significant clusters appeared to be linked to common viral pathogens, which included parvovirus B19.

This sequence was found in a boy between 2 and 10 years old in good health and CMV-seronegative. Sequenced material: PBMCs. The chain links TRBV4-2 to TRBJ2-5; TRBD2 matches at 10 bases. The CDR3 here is CASSQDRAGGPRETQYF. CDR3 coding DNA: TGTGCCAGCAGCCAAGATCGAGCGGGGGGGCCCCGAGAGACCCAGTACTTC.